This T cell receptor (beta chain) was sequenced in a study of vaccination and CD4 T cells after COVID-19. Across the study: Convalescent donors totaled six males and four females, including two who were Hispanic. Post-COVID samples were collected a median about 95 days following diagnosis, spanning 35 to 161. Overlapping peptides covering the spike proteins of SARS-CoV-2, HCoV-NL63, HCoV-OC43 and HCoV-229E were added to stimulate cells.

Treatment meaning: approximately 9-day PBMC culture with coronavirus spike peptide pools or control peptides (ViraFEST assay). Germline CDR1 MNHEY, CDR2 SVGEGT. This CDR3 spans 15 amino acids. V trimming: 10 bases; J trimming: 0 bases; junction bases outside the gene matches: 11. This clonotype was observed a handful of times. Its cognate antigen is unknown. Once obtained from cultured CD4+ T cells, the DNA was sequenced using the Oncomine TCR Beta short-read assay. TCRdb reprocessed the PCR reads with MiXCR, giving one entry per CDR3 protein. The table records 15,000 to 20,000 distinct CDR3 sequences, about 56% of them present only once.

The origin of this receptor is a human donor who had recovered from COVID-19. J is TRBJ1-2 and V is TRBV6-2 or TRBV6-3, with 7 nucleotides matching TRBD1. What was sequenced was CD4+ T cells from blood, cultured in vitro. The CDR3 is CATRDSVLANYGYTF. The CDR3 DNA sequence: TGTGCCACCAGGGACAGCGTTTTAGCTAACTATGGCTACACCTTC.